This is a list of T cell receptor beta chains from one sample in a study of persistence of HIV-infected CD4 T cells. The assay was immunoSEQ multiplex PCR, and TCRdb's table has in-frame clones only and misses some. The sample shows about 48,000 clones, about 81% of them seen only once. These receptors lack a known antigen. This sample comprised CD4+ T cells sorted from PBMCs after approximately 18-hour stimulation, obtained from a patient who received antiretroviral therapy. These receptors were obtained from an adult man with HIV who was CMV-seropositive. Both conserved end residues are part of each CDR3. The order of the fields is V gene, J gene, CDR3 protein.

TRBV27	TRBJ1-1	CASRALQGTNTEAFF
TRBV7-2	TRBJ2-1	CASSVPGGQYNEQFF
TRBV19	TRBJ1-4	CASSIGRGNEKLFF
TRBV9	TRBJ1-2	CASSVAQGWYGYTF
TRBV6-5	TRBJ2-5	CASSYSGQGAQETQYF
TRBV23-1	TRBJ1-1	CASSQSRRAKKGGKTEAFF
TRBV30	TRBJ2-7	CAWSRGYEQYF
TRBV29-1	TRBJ2-7	CSVLKGIGGYEQYF
TRBV7-7	TRBJ2-5	CASSLGTGGGSETQYF
TRBV7-7	TRBJ1-1	CASSLRANTEAFF
TRBV7-2	TRBJ2-4	CASSSFDRAAKNIQYF
TRBV9	TRBJ2-5	CASSVGAKDLQETQYF
TRBV27	TRBJ1-5	CASSPPGLSNQPQHF
TRBV7-9	TRBJ1-2	CASSTGQGAQGYTF
TRBV5-1	TRBJ1-3	CASSLEPGTGNTIYF
TRBV5-1	TRBJ2-3	CASSVLSGGSTDTQYF
TRBV4-1	TRBJ1-4	CASSQDRAKEKLFF
TRBV5-1	TRBJ2-1	CASSLGTTSGRVNNEQFF
TRBV25-1	TRBJ1-2	CASSENFYGYTF
TRBV20-1	TRBJ2-7	CSASPGQGGTYEQYF
TRBV2	TRBJ2-1	CASSEIRTGSYNEQFF
TRBV19	TRBJ2-3	CASSRTPRSTDTQYF
TRBV14	TRBJ2-6	CASSQVGAPVLTF
TRBV7-7	TRBJ2-3	CASSLEGPDTQYF
TRBV30	TRBJ1-3	CAWSVPPIKDTIYF
TRBV24-1	TRBJ1-2	CATSANDGAGYTF
TRBV6-6	TRBJ2-7	CASSSDLYEQYF
TRBV27	TRBJ2-2	CASSPRQGWDTGELFF
TRBV27	TRBJ2-7	CASSSGQRQYF
TRBV19	TRBJ1-3	CASSIGDSNSGNTIYF
TRBV2	TRBJ1-5	CASSLLTGRSNQPQHF
TRBV13	TRBJ2-3	CASSVGDSRTDTQYF
TRBV5-1	TRBJ2-7	CASSFQVAGGSAYEQYF
TRBV30	TRBJ1-1	CAWSSGVPNTEAFF
TRBV5-6	TRBJ1-4	CASSPDRGWANEKLFF
TRBV6-2/TRBV6-3	TRBJ2-7	CASSYSAREQYF
TRBV5-4	TRBJ1-1	CASSFDRNTEAFF
TRBV3-1/TRBV3-2	TRBJ2-2	CASKNRDRGLTGELFF
TRBV5-4	TRBJ2-7	CASSLAGTTYLSYEQYF
TRBV5-1	TRBJ1-4	CASSLAVGTGGEKLFF
TRBV5-1	TRBJ2-5	CASSQKTGVETQYF
TRBV5-1	TRBJ2-5	CASGRGGLMETQYF
TRBV5-1	TRBJ2-5	CASSFSGTAEETQYF
TRBV5-8	TRBJ1-4	CASTFLGTVDLFF
TRBV6-5	TRBJ1-2	CASIQRSGMDYGYTF
TRBV5-1	TRBJ1-4	CASSPDGVNEKLFF
TRBV25-1	TRBJ1-1	CASSERRVDTEAFF
TRBV6-5	TRBJ1-5	CASSYAGNQPQHF
TRBV7-9	TRBJ1-2	CASSLAVGLLTYGYTF
TRBV6-2/TRBV6-3	TRBJ1-2	CASSTLGLNYGYTF
TRBV4-1	TRBJ2-5	CASSQDRVGTAGRRETQYF
TRBV3-1/TRBV3-2	TRBJ2-7	CASSHRGGGGWAEQYF
TRBV18	TRBJ2-2	CASSRDRTNTGELFF
TRBV19	TRBJ2-5	CASRLAGGPQETQYF
TRBV27	TRBJ1-1	CASSPKDFASFEAFF
TRBV5-6	TRBJ1-2	CASSLLGTGQSGYTF
TRBV19	TRBJ1-2	CASSAGGAGAYGYTF
TRBV7-2	TRBJ1-1	CASSLGRGKNTEAFF
TRBV2	TRBJ1-6	CASREGARNSPLHF
TRBV19	TRBJ2-3	CASSIRGQSTDTQYF